This is a list of T cell receptor beta chains from one sample in a study of persistence of HIV-infected CD4 T cells. These receptors' targets are unknown. This table comes from immunoSEQ multiplex PCR, and its TCRdb copy is limited to in-frame clones, with some not included. The table shows around 48,000 clones, with under 85% occurring only once. This material consisted of CD4+ T cells sorted from PBMCs after approximately 20-hour stimulation, taken from a patient who received antiretroviral therapy. Every receptor here comes from an adult man with HIV who was CMV-seropositive. The CDR3 runs from the conserved cysteine through the conserved F or W. The D gene is left open where the match is weak. Rows may omit the clone size; those that give it use once, few, many or a size class.

v_call: TRBV20-1; clone_size: -; d_call: -; j_call: TRBJ2-4; cdr3_nt: TGCAGTGCTAGTCCAGACAGAGCCAAAAACATTCAGTACTTC; cdr3_aa: CSASPDRAKNIQYF
v_call: TRBV19; clone_size: -; d_call: -; j_call: TRBJ1-1; cdr3_nt: TGTGCCAGCGGCCGAACGAACCCTGAAGCTTTCTTT; cdr3_aa: CASGRTNPEAFF
v_call: TRBV15; clone_size: -; d_call: -; j_call: TRBJ2-2; cdr3_nt: TGTGCCACCAGCAGAGATAGGGGTCCCGGGGAGCTGTTTTTT; cdr3_aa: CATSRDRGPGELFF
v_call: TRBV28; clone_size: few; d_call: -; j_call: TRBJ1-1; cdr3_nt: TGTGCCAGCAGCCTACCGATGACAGGAACTGAAGCTTTCTTT; cdr3_aa: CASSLPMTGTEAFF
v_call: TRBV11-3; clone_size: few; d_call: -; j_call: TRBJ2-1; cdr3_nt: TGTGCCAGCAGCTTAGCGGTCCGGGACAATGAGCAGTTCTTC; cdr3_aa: CASSLAVRDNEQFF
v_call: TRBV24-1; clone_size: -; d_call: -; j_call: TRBJ2-5; cdr3_nt: TGTGCCACCAGTGAATCGGGGGCGGGCCCCGAGACCCAGTACTTC; cdr3_aa: CATSESGAGPETQYF
v_call: TRBV19; clone_size: -; d_call: TRBD1; j_call: TRBJ2-3; cdr3_nt: TGTGCCAGTAGTATAGAGGGGACAGGGAGAGTCACAGATACGCAGTATTTT; cdr3_aa: CASSIEGTGRVTDTQYF
v_call: TRBV4-1; clone_size: -; d_call: TRBD1; j_call: TRBJ1-2; cdr3_nt: TGCGCCAGCAACGGACAGGGGGCCTCTAACTATGGCTACACCTTC; cdr3_aa: CASNGQGASNYGYTF
v_call: TRBV19; clone_size: -; d_call: -; j_call: TRBJ2-7; cdr3_nt: TGTGCCAGTAGTATCGAGTTTTCCCCCTCCTACGAGCAGTACTTC; cdr3_aa: CASSIEFSPSYEQYF
v_call: TRBV7-6; clone_size: few; d_call: -; j_call: TRBJ1-3; cdr3_nt: TGTGCCAGCAGCCCTTCCCCGGCCCCTCCTGGAAACACCATATATTTT; cdr3_aa: CASSPSPAPPGNTIYF
v_call: TRBV2; clone_size: -; d_call: -; j_call: TRBJ1-1; cdr3_nt: TGTGCCAGCAGTGAGGGTTTTGGGGGTAACACTGAAGCTTTCTTT; cdr3_aa: CASSEGFGGNTEAFF
v_call: TRBV29-1; clone_size: -; d_call: -; j_call: TRBJ2-3; cdr3_nt: TGCAGCGTTGAAGGGAGTGCTAGCACAGATACGCAGTATTTT; cdr3_aa: CSVEGSASTDTQYF
v_call: TRBV5-5; clone_size: -; d_call: TRBD1; j_call: TRBJ1-1; cdr3_nt: TGTGCCAGCAGTTCGGGACAGGGAGGTTGGACTGAAGCTTTCTTT; cdr3_aa: CASSSGQGGWTEAFF
v_call: TRBV6-2/TRBV6-3; clone_size: once; d_call: -; j_call: TRBJ2-1; cdr3_nt: TGTGCCAGCAGTTACTTGGAGGGAAGGGGTTACTACAATGAGCAGTTCTTC; cdr3_aa: CASSYLEGRGYYNEQFF
v_call: TRBV6-2/TRBV6-3; clone_size: -; d_call: -; j_call: TRBJ1-5; cdr3_nt: TGTGCCAGCAGTTACGGGTATCAGCCCCAGCATTTT; cdr3_aa: CASSYGYQPQHF
v_call: TRBV5-1; clone_size: -; d_call: -; j_call: TRBJ2-5; cdr3_nt: TGCGCCAGCAGCTTGTACCAAGAGACCCAGTACTTC; cdr3_aa: CASSLYQETQYF
v_call: TRBV3-1/TRBV3-2; clone_size: medium-sized; d_call: -; j_call: TRBJ2-1; cdr3_nt: TGTGCCAGCGAGAGGGCCAATGAGCAGTTCTTC; cdr3_aa: CASERANEQFF
v_call: TRBV5-4; clone_size: -; d_call: -; j_call: TRBJ1-1; cdr3_nt: TGTGCCAGCAGCTTGAATCGGGGGCAGACTGAAGCTTTCTTT; cdr3_aa: CASSLNRGQTEAFF
v_call: TRBV2; clone_size: -; d_call: -; j_call: TRBJ2-7; cdr3_nt: TGTGCCAGCAAGGGGGGGTACGAGCAGTACTTC; cdr3_aa: CASKGGYEQYF
v_call: TRBV24-1; clone_size: -; d_call: TRBD1; j_call: TRBJ2-3; cdr3_nt: TGTGCCACCAGTGAAGGACAGGGAGCGTGGGGGGAAGCAGATACGCAGTATTTT; cdr3_aa: CATSEGQGAWGEADTQYF
v_call: TRBV15; clone_size: -; d_call: -; j_call: TRBJ1-3; cdr3_nt: TGTGCCACCAGCATGGGGTCGATCCGCGGAAACACCATATATTTT; cdr3_aa: CATSMGSIRGNTIYF
v_call: TRBV5-4; clone_size: few; d_call: TRBD1; j_call: TRBJ1-2; cdr3_nt: TGTGCCAGCAGTCAGGGACAGGGCGTTAACTATGGCTACACCTTC; cdr3_aa: CASSQGQGVNYGYTF
v_call: TRBV29-1; clone_size: -; d_call: -; j_call: TRBJ2-5; cdr3_nt: TGCAGCGTTGCAGGGCGGGAGACCCAGTACTTC; cdr3_aa: CSVAGRETQYF
v_call: TRBV4-2; clone_size: few; d_call: -; j_call: TRBJ1-3; cdr3_nt: TGTGCCAGCAGCCAAGACACCATCTCTGGAAACACCATATATTTT; cdr3_aa: CASSQDTISGNTIYF
v_call: TRBV5-8; clone_size: -; d_call: -; j_call: TRBJ1-1; cdr3_nt: TGTGCCAGCAGCTTAACCGGGACACAGAACACTGAAGCTTTCTTT; cdr3_aa: CASSLTGTQNTEAFF
v_call: TRBV9; clone_size: -; d_call: TRBD2; j_call: TRBJ2-3; cdr3_nt: TGTGCCAGCAGCCCGACTAGCGTAAGGACAGATACGCAGTATTTT; cdr3_aa: CASSPTSVRTDTQYF
v_call: TRBV29-1; clone_size: -; d_call: TRBD1; j_call: TRBJ2-7; cdr3_nt: TGCAGCGTCGACAAATCGACAGGGGCCGAGCAGTACTTC; cdr3_aa: CSVDKSTGAEQYF
v_call: TRBV6-5; clone_size: -; d_call: -; j_call: TRBJ1-1; cdr3_nt: TGTGCCAGCAGTTACGTAGGCCTCTCGACTGAAGCTTTCTTT; cdr3_aa: CASSYVGLSTEAFF
v_call: TRBV7-9; clone_size: few; d_call: -; j_call: TRBJ1-3; cdr3_nt: TGTGCCAGCAGCCCCGGACAGAGCTCTGGAAACACCATATATTTT; cdr3_aa: CASSPGQSSGNTIYF
v_call: TRBV6-5; clone_size: -; d_call: -; j_call: TRBJ1-3; cdr3_nt: TGTGCCAGCAGTTACTCAGGGCAGTCCTCTGGAAACACCATATATTTT; cdr3_aa: CASSYSGQSSGNTIYF
v_call: TRBV3-1/TRBV3-2; clone_size: -; d_call: -; j_call: TRBJ1-2; cdr3_nt: TGTGCCAGCAGCCAAGAGCTCAGTAACTATGGCTACACCTTC; cdr3_aa: CASSQELSNYGYTF
v_call: TRBV5-1; clone_size: -; d_call: -; j_call: TRBJ2-5; cdr3_nt: TGCGCCAGCAGCTCCGGGACGGCCCAAGAGACCCAGTACTTC; cdr3_aa: CASSSGTAQETQYF
v_call: TRBV4-1; clone_size: -; d_call: -; j_call: TRBJ2-3; cdr3_nt: TGCGCCAGCAGCCAAGCCGGCTCCCGCACAGATACGCAGTATTTT; cdr3_aa: CASSQAGSRTDTQYF
v_call: TRBV20-1; clone_size: -; d_call: -; j_call: TRBJ2-4; cdr3_nt: TGCAGTGCTAGCCCGGGGACCATTCAGTACTTC; cdr3_aa: CSASPGTIQYF
v_call: TRBV10-3; clone_size: -; d_call: TRBD2; j_call: TRBJ2-1; cdr3_nt: TGTGCCATCAGTCTAGCGGGAGTTTCTGAGCAGTTCTTC; cdr3_aa: CAISLAGVSEQFF
v_call: TRBV11-2; clone_size: -; d_call: -; j_call: TRBJ1-5; cdr3_nt: TGTGCCAGCAGCTTATCGGAGAATCAGCCCCAGCATTTT; cdr3_aa: CASSLSENQPQHF
v_call: TRBV18; clone_size: -; d_call: -; j_call: TRBJ2-3; cdr3_nt: TGTGCCAGCTCACCATCGGGGGCGAGTCCAGATACGCAGTATTTT; cdr3_aa: CASSPSGASPDTQYF
v_call: TRBV4-1; clone_size: -; d_call: -; j_call: TRBJ1-2; cdr3_nt: TGCGCCAGCAGCCAAGATATTACAGGGAGGGCCTATGGCTACACCTTC; cdr3_aa: CASSQDITGRAYGYTF
v_call: TRBV24-1; clone_size: -; d_call: -; j_call: TRBJ2-5; cdr3_nt: TGTGCCACCAGTGGTTGGCAGATCGGTTACCAAGAGACCCAGTACTTC; cdr3_aa: CATSGWQIGYQETQYF
v_call: TRBV4-1; clone_size: -; d_call: TRBD2; j_call: TRBJ2-3; cdr3_nt: TGCGCCAGCAGCCTAGCGGGAGGGGGAGATACGCAGTATTTT; cdr3_aa: CASSLAGGGDTQYF
v_call: TRBV6-6; clone_size: -; d_call: -; j_call: TRBJ1-1; cdr3_nt: TGTGCCAGCAGCCCCTATACGGGGGTGGGCACTGAAGCTTTCTTT; cdr3_aa: CASSPYTGVGTEAFF
v_call: TRBV5-1; clone_size: -; d_call: TRBD1; j_call: TRBJ1-1; cdr3_nt: TGCGCCAGCAGCATATCCGGGACAGGGAGGGTCCCTGAAGCTTTCTTT; cdr3_aa: CASSISGTGRVPEAFF
v_call: TRBV10-2; clone_size: -; d_call: -; j_call: TRBJ2-5; cdr3_nt: TGCGCCAGCAGTGAGTCGACTGGGGGATTGGGGACCCAGTACTTC; cdr3_aa: CASSESTGGLGTQYF
v_call: TRBV9; clone_size: -; d_call: -; j_call: TRBJ1-1; cdr3_nt: TGTGCCAGCAGCGTAGGGACGGTCACTGAAGCTTTCTTT; cdr3_aa: CASSVGTVTEAFF
v_call: TRBV30; clone_size: once; d_call: -; j_call: TRBJ2-7; cdr3_nt: TGTGCCTGCAGCACAGGGTCCTACGAGCAGTACTTC; cdr3_aa: CACSTGSYEQYF
v_call: TRBV19; clone_size: -; d_call: -; j_call: TRBJ2-6; cdr3_nt: TGTGCCAGTAGCGCTCCCGGTGGAACTCGCTCTGGGGCCAACGTCCTGACTTTC; cdr3_aa: CASSAPGGTRSGANVLTF
v_call: TRBV6-2/TRBV6-3; clone_size: -; d_call: -; j_call: TRBJ1-5; cdr3_nt: TGTGCCAGCAGTTACGCACAAGTCGGGTTCGGTAGTCAGCCCCAGCATTTT; cdr3_aa: CASSYAQVGFGSQPQHF
v_call: TRBV5-5; clone_size: -; d_call: TRBD2; j_call: TRBJ2-1; cdr3_nt: TGTGCCAGCAGGGCCCCGGGACTAGCGGACTACTCCTACAATGAGCAGTTCTTC; cdr3_aa: CASRAPGLADYSYNEQFF
v_call: TRBV6-5; clone_size: once; d_call: TRBD1; j_call: TRBJ1-2; cdr3_nt: TGTGCCAGCAGTCGCGGACAGGGGGCAGGCTATGGCTACACCTTC; cdr3_aa: CASSRGQGAGYGYTF
v_call: TRBV27; clone_size: few; d_call: TRBD1; j_call: TRBJ1-5; cdr3_nt: TGTGCCAGCAGGCCGGGCAGAGGACAGGGGCCTCAGCCCCAGCATTTT; cdr3_aa: CASRPGRGQGPQPQHF
v_call: TRBV4-1; clone_size: -; d_call: -; j_call: TRBJ1-2; cdr3_nt: TGCGCCAGCAGCCAAGAAGGGGGACACAACTATGGCTACACCTTC; cdr3_aa: CASSQEGGHNYGYTF
v_call: TRBV30; clone_size: -; d_call: -; j_call: TRBJ1-6; cdr3_nt: TGTGCCTGGATGATGGCAGCCAATTCACCCCTCCACTTT; cdr3_aa: CAWMMAANSPLHF
v_call: TRBV6-1; clone_size: -; d_call: -; j_call: TRBJ1-1; cdr3_nt: TGTGCCAGCAGTGAATCCGTCCGGTTAAGGACGACTGAAGCTTTCTTT; cdr3_aa: CASSESVRLRTTEAFF
v_call: TRBV2; clone_size: -; d_call: -; j_call: TRBJ1-2; cdr3_nt: TGTGCCAGCAGTGGGTCTGGCTATGGCTACACCTTC; cdr3_aa: CASSGSGYGYTF
v_call: TRBV7-8; clone_size: -; d_call: -; j_call: TRBJ1-2; cdr3_nt: TGTGCCAGCAGCTTAGAACACTCAAACTATGGCTACACCTTC; cdr3_aa: CASSLEHSNYGYTF
v_call: TRBV11-3; clone_size: -; d_call: TRBD1; j_call: TRBJ2-1; cdr3_nt: TGTGCCACCTCACCCGGAACAGGGGCGCGAAATGAGCAGTTCTTC; cdr3_aa: CATSPGTGARNEQFF
v_call: TRBV5-1; clone_size: -; d_call: TRBD1; j_call: TRBJ1-3; cdr3_nt: TGCGCCAGCAGAGCACAGGGGGCCTCTGGAAACACCATATATTTT; cdr3_aa: CASRAQGASGNTIYF
v_call: TRBV2; clone_size: -; d_call: -; j_call: TRBJ1-3; cdr3_nt: TGTGCCAGCAGTGAATCGACTCTCGGAAACACCATATATTTT; cdr3_aa: CASSESTLGNTIYF
v_call: TRBV7-8; clone_size: medium-sized; d_call: TRBD2; j_call: TRBJ2-1; cdr3_nt: TGTGCCAGCAGCTCCGGGACTAGCGGGAGGTTCGATGAGCAGTTCTTC; cdr3_aa: CASSSGTSGRFDEQFF